By frequency in the sample, the clone carrying this T cell receptor (beta chain) is medium-sized (0.01 to 0.1%). Antigen unknown. A constant-region primer served to make TCR beta cDNA from about 0.45 ug total RNA. Three nested multiplex PCR rounds, a slightly modified ARM-PCR method, built the TCR beta libraries. A C-beta reverse primer and TRBV1-TRBV30 forward primers served in each of the first two PCR rounds, at ten to eleven cycles apiece. From the multiplex PCR reads, TCRdb called clonotypes with MiXCR, one entry per CDR3 protein. Of 70,000 to 85,000 distinct CDR3 sequences listed, 71% are singletons. The V and J ends lost 3 bases and 6 bases respectively, with 9 bases between them. CDR3 length: 12 amino acids. From germline, CDR1 is SGHAT and CDR2 FQNNGV. The sample comes from a study of tumor-infiltrating lymphocytes in primary liver carcinoma. Study observations and caveats: Tumor top-250-clone fractions significantly exceeded those of blood (p = 0.039).

Co-extracting RNA and DNA was done with about 17-31 mg of unsorted bulk tissue as input. This sequence joins TRBV11-2 and TRBJ2-7; tentative D call: TRBD1 (5 bases). The specimen sequenced was liver tumor tissue from sampling region 4. Subset in this sample: tumor region T4, right-lateral pole. The source is a woman in her fifties or sixties with primary liver carcinoma and hepatitis B virus infection. The CDR3: CASSLGLGEQYF. The CDR3 DNA reads TGTGCCAGCAGCTTGGGGCTGGGCGAGCAGTACTTC.